This T cell receptor (beta chain) came from a study of Graves' ophthalmopathy and Graves' hyperthyroidism. The CDR3 contains 14 residues. Germline values: CDR1 LNHDA, CDR2 SQIVND (reference sequence). V shed 5 bases and J shed 3 bases, with 14 bases lying between them. The TCR beta CDR3 regions underwent amplification from RNA transcripts. An opening RT-PCR round employed HTBI primers and preceded a second-round multiplex PCR. One entry per CDR3 protein results from TCRdb running MiXCR on the multiplex PCR reads. The sample has some 350,000 distinct CDR3 sequences; about a sixth are singletons. Study-wide findings and caveats: For predicting ophthalmopathy progression, the model had roughly 70% sensitivity and 72% to 75% specificity. Sensitivity reached roughly 88% and specificity roughly 82% for a 13-signature model separating ophthalmopathy from stable hyperthyroidism.

This clonotype was counted ten times or more. Its specificity is not known. Fresh peripheral blood, roughly 10 ml, was the PBMC source. Input material: peripheral blood. The rearrangement uses TRBV19 and TRBJ2-7, with D perhaps being TRBD1 or TRBD2 (5 bases each). This TCR was recovered from an adult woman with stable Graves' hyperthyroidism. CDR3 loop: CASSPGRALYEQYF. The CDR3 DNA sequence: TGTGCCAGTAGTCCGGGACGCGCACTCTACGAGCAGTACTTC.